What follows are 27 T cell receptor beta chains derived from one specimen sequenced in a study of blood T cell repertoires in COVID-19. Assay: immunoSEQ multiplex PCR; the TCRdb copy retains only in-frame clones and omits some. Of about 670,000 clones listed, 90% are singletons. Sequenced material: peripheral blood. These receptors originate from a woman between 18 and 30 years old with acute or convalescent COVID-19.

This CDR3 is CASSEAGTGALNTEAFF. The CDR3 region has the DNA TGTGCCAGCAGTGAGGCCGGGACAGGGGCGTTGAACACTGAAGCTTTCTTT. The gene calls are TRBV25-1 and TRBJ1-1; 10 positions agree with TRBD1. The CDR3 runs 17 residues. J lost 0 bases, V lost 3 bases, and 7 bases had no gene match. From germline, CDR1 is MGHDK and CDR2 SYGVNS.

This clone was recorded only once. The rearrangement links TRBV6-2 or TRBV6-3 to TRBJ1-1; D might be TRBD1 (6 bases). The CDR3 runs 17 residues. The germline CDR1 and CDR2 sequences are MNHEY and SVGEGT. V gave up 2 bases and J gave up 1 base, with 17 bases separating them. The CDR3 region is CASSYGGTPPGNTEAFF. The CDR3 DNA follows: TGTGCCAGCAGTTACGGGGGCACACCCCCGGGGAACACTGAAGCTTTCTTT.

J is TRBJ2-7 and V is TRBV7-9, with TRBD1 as a possible D gene (6 bases). From germline, CDR1 is SEHNR and CDR2 FQNEAQ (reference sequence). The V gene lost 5 bases and the J gene lost 4 bases, with 24 bases spanning the gap. CDR3 size: 17 residues. Written as DNA, the CDR3 is TGTGCCAGCAGCCCCCTACCGCCGGGACACCAGAGGTACGAGCAGTACTTC. Translation gives CASSPLPPGHQRYEQYF.

The rearrangement links TRBV29-1 to TRBJ1-1; possibly TRBD1 for D (6 bases). Trimming removed 4 bases from V and 5 bases from J, with 14 bases in between. From germline, CDR1 is SQVTM and CDR2 ANQGSEA. The CDR3 has 13 residues. CDR3 DNA sequence: TGCAGCGTTGGCGGGTTAGGGGGTACTGAAGCTTTCTTT. Translated: CSVGGLGGTEAFF.

The rearrangement links TRBV9 to TRBJ1-6; 8 bases agree with TRBD1. The CDR3 length is 14 residues. V lost 5 bases and J lost 6; bases outside the gene matches: 4. Germline values: CDR1 SGDLS, CDR2 YYNGEE. The CDR3: CASSIQGVNSPLHF. DNA for the CDR3: TGTGCCAGCAGTATACAGGGGGTTAATTCACCCCTCCACTTT. The full variable domain, in which reference TRBV9 and TRBJ1-6 provide the parts outside the CDR3, is DSGVTQTPKHLITATGQRVTLRCSPRSGDLSVYWYQQSLDQGLQFLIQYYNGEERAKGNILERFSAQQFPDLHSELNLSSLELGDSALYFCASSIQGVNSPLHFGNGTRLTVT.

The V gene is TRBV19, the J gene TRBJ2-1; D might be TRBD1 (5 bases). Germline loops: CDR1 LNHDA, CDR2 SQIVND (reference sequence). Trimming took 3 bases from V and 8 from J, leaving 20 bases between them. The CDR3 loop spans 16 amino acids. CDR3 sequence reads: CASSISAGMSHYEQFF. CDR3 coding DNA: TGTGCCAGTAGTATCAGTGCAGGGATGAGTCACTATGAGCAGTTCTTC. Combining the CDR3 with reference TRBV19 and TRBJ2-1 gives the whole variable domain DGGITQSPKYLFRKEGQNVTLSCEQNLNHDAMYWYRQDPGQGLRLIYYSQIVNDFQKGDIAEGYSVSREKKESFPLTVTSAQKNPTAFYLCASSISAGMSHYEQFFGPGTRLTVL.

The chain couples TRBV24-1 to TRBJ2-7; D uncertain. This CDR3 region has 14 residues. V was pared by 2 bases and J by 2 bases, with 9 bases between. Germline CDR1 reads KGHDR; CDR2 reads SFDVKD. The CDR3 DNA follows: TGTGCCACCAGTGATTGGTACAGACCCTACGAGCAGTACTTC. Amino acid sequence: CATSDWYRPYEQYF.

There are a few counts of this clone. V gene TRBV6-5 combines with J gene TRBJ2-7; 10 bases are shared with TRBD2. CDR1 is MNHEY, CDR2 SVGAGI, per germline. This CDR3 spans 15 amino acids. Germline trimming cut 6 bases from V and 2 bases from J; bases unmatched to any gene: 7. The CDR3 sequence is CASSPTSGSAYEQYF. The CDR3 DNA reads as TGTGCCAGCAGCCCGACTAGCGGGTCGGCCTACGAGCAGTACTTC.

The rearrangement links TRBV29-1 to TRBJ2-1, with TRBD1 matching 11 bases. V lost 6 bases and J lost 8; bases outside the gene matches: 9. In germline, CDR1 is SQVTM, CDR2 ANQGSEA. This CDR3 is built from 14 residues. CDR3 loop: CSVTGTGGLDEQFF. The CDR3 coding sequence is TGCAGCGTCACCGGGACAGGGGGTCTCGATGAGCAGTTCTTC.

This clone has only a few counts. The chain employs TRBV11-2 and TRBJ1-1; a weak D match, TRBD1 (6 bases). CDR1 SGHAT and CDR2 FQNNGV come from the germline V gene. The CDR3 extends over 13 amino acids. Trimming stripped 5 bases from V and 4 bases from J, with 11 bases between. This CDR3 is CASSRTGSTEAFF. The CDR3 region has the DNA TGTGCCAGCAGCCGTACAGGGAGCACTGAAGCTTTCTTT. The full variable domain, rest sourced from reference TRBV11-2 and TRBJ1-1, is EAGVAQSPRYKIIEKRQSVAFWCNPISGHATLYWYQQILGQGPKLLIQFQNNGVVDDSQLPKDRFSAERLKGVDSTLKIQPAKLEDSAVYLCASSRTGSTEAFFGQGTRLTVV.

J is TRBJ1-5 and V is TRBV19; 8 bases are shared with TRBD1. This CDR3 has 15 residues. The germline V gene encodes CDR1 LNHDA and CDR2 SQIVND (reference sequence). After removal of 6 bases from V and 5 bases from J, the junction contained 9 bases not matched to a gene. The CDR3 DNA sequence: TGTGCCAGTAGCCCCGACAGGGGTAGGGATCAGCCCCAGCATTTT. The encoded protein is CASSPDRGRDQPQHF.

The chain employs TRBV7-2 and TRBJ1-4, with 8 bases aligning to TRBD1. CDR1 is SGHTA and CDR2 is FQGNSA in the germline V gene. The CDR3 covers 15 residues. J lost 8 bases, V lost 5 bases, and 10 bases had no gene match. CDR3 sequence reads: CASSAGGRGQEKLFF. For the CDR3, the DNA is TGTGCCAGCAGCGCTGGGGGCAGGGGGCAGGAAAAACTGTTTTTT.

This chain connects TRBV10-3 to TRBJ1-6; D not resolved. Looked up from germline, CDR1 is ENHRY and CDR2 is SYGVKD. The V and J ends lost 6 bases and 9 bases respectively, with 12 bases between them. There are 13 residues in the CDR3. CDR3 in amino acids: CAIRPDVGSPLHF. CDR3 coding DNA: TGTGCCATCAGGCCAGATGTTGGTTCACCCCTCCACTTT.

The gene calls are TRBV27 and TRBJ1-5; 8 bases are shared with TRBD1. The J segment lost 1 base and the V segment lost 9 bases, leaving 5 bases of the junction unmatched. CDR3 length: 14 amino acids. Germline loops: CDR1 MNHEY, CDR2 SMNVEV (reference sequence). The CDR3 is CASRQGMSNQPQHF. In DNA form, the CDR3 reads TGTGCCAGTCGACAGGGGATGAGCAATCAGCCCCAGCATTTT.

V is TRBV6-7 and J is TRBJ1-4; TRBD1 might be the D (6 bases). TRBV6-7 is marked as an open reading frame, function uncertain. Deletions cut 5 bases from V and 6 bases from J, with 10 bases between. The CDR3 is made up of 13 amino acids. CDR3: CASSRRGDEKLFF. The CDR3 region has the DNA TGTGCCAGCAGTCGCAGGGGTGATGAAAAACTGTTTTTT.

This rearrangement joins TRBV6-1 to TRBJ2-1; TRBD1 might be the D (6 bases). Germline CDR1 and CDR2: MNHNS and SASEGT. The V and J ends lost 3 bases and 3 bases respectively, with 9 bases between them. The CDR3 consists of 14 residues. CDR3 sequence reads: CASSETGFYNEQFF. The CDR3 DNA reads TGTGCCAGCAGTGAGACAGGTTTCTACAATGAGCAGTTCTTC.

The J gene is TRBJ1-1, the V gene TRBV2, with D uncertain. Per the germline V gene, CDR1 is SNHLY and CDR2 is FYNNEI. Trimming shortened V by 10 bases and J by 5 bases, and 17 bases separated the two germline ends. The CDR3 length is 13 residues. CDR3 nucleotide sequence: TGTGCCACCCGAGACCGAAGAGGGACTGAAGCTTTCTTT. It encodes CATRDRRGTEAFF. The full variable domain, rest sourced from reference TRBV2 and TRBJ1-1, is EPEVTQTPSHQVTQMGQEVILRCVPISNHLYFYWYRQILGQKVEFLVSFYNNEISEKSEIFDDQFSVERPDGSNFTLKIRSTKLEDSAMYFCATRDRRGTEAFFGQGTRLTVV.

In its sample, this clone was seen a few times. The V and J genes are TRBV5-1 and TRBJ1-6; TRBD1 agrees at 9 bases. This CDR3 contains 14 residues. Germline values: CDR1 SGHRS, CDR2 YFSETQ. Trimming took 4 bases from V and 9 from J; bases not matched to a gene: 5. CDR3 residues: CASSPGTGISPLHF. DNA for the CDR3: TGCGCCAGCAGCCCCGGGACAGGGATTTCACCCCTCCACTTT.

The chain has TRBV11-3 and TRBJ2-1; 7 bases are a match to TRBD2. V was clipped by 3 bases and J by 2 bases; unmatched bases: 1. The CDR3 is made up of 14 amino acids. Germline CDR1 reads SGHNT; CDR2 reads YENEEA. Written as DNA, the CDR3 is TGTGCCAGCAGCTTGGCGGGGGCCTACAATGAGCAGTTCTTC. Translation: CASSLAGAYNEQFF.

The rearrangement uses TRBV12-5 and TRBJ2-1; 10 nucleotides line up with TRBD2. This CDR3 is 15 amino acids long. CDR1 LGHNT and CDR2 FRNRAP come from the germline V gene. V trimming: 5 bases; J trimming: 8 bases; junction bases outside the gene matches: 9. Here the CDR3 DNA reads TGTGCTAGTGGTCCACCGGGACTAGCGTCCTATGAGCAGTTCTTC. Amino acids: CASGPPGLASYEQFF.

The chain joins TRBV27 to TRBJ1-5; 8 bases are a match to TRBD1. The germline CDR1 and CDR2 sequences are MNHEY and SMNVEV (reference sequence). This CDR3 is built from 13 residues. The junction had 1 base not matched to a gene; V was cut back by 4 bases and J by 5 bases. This CDR3 is CASSSRGHQPQHF. The CDR3 DNA is TGTGCCAGCAGTTCCAGGGGGCATCAGCCCCAGCATTTT.

A remark on this clone: One junction end disagrees with the germline gene, perhaps due to a read error. The chain recombines TRBV10-2 with TRBJ2-7; D is ambiguous. Per germline, CDR1 WSHSY and CDR2 SAAADI. The CDR3 runs to 13 residues. The CDR3 sequence: CASSPSPAGEEYF. CDR3 bases: TGCGCCAGCAGCCCCTCGCCCGCCGGCGAGGAGTACTTC.

The chain recombines TRBV11-2 with TRBJ1-1; 10 bases align to TRBD1. The CDR3 totals 15 residues. With V trimmed by 2 bases and J by 4 bases, 4 bases remained unmatched. Germline loops: CDR1 SGHAT, CDR2 FQNNGV. The CDR3 nucleotides are TGTGCCAGCAGCTTACTCCGGGACAGGGGCACTGAAGCTTTCTTT. It specifies CASSLLRDRGTEAFF.

This clone has just a few counts. V is TRBV9 and J is TRBJ1-2; the match to TRBD1 covers 8 bases. The J segment lost 5 bases and the V segment lost 4 bases, leaving 4 bases of the junction unmatched. CDR1 SGDLS and CDR2 YYNGEE come from the germline V gene. This CDR3 spans 13 amino acids. CDR3 residues: CASSTQGGYGYTF. The CDR3 region has the DNA TGTGCCAGCAGCACACAGGGGGGATATGGCTACACCTTC.

The chain couples TRBV7-3 to TRBJ2-7; TRBD1 matches at 7 bases. Germline CDR1 SGHTA, CDR2 FQGTGA. The CDR3 spans 14 residues. Trimming cost V 3 bases and J 2 bases; bases outside gene matches: 4. This chain's CDR3 is CASSLRTGAYEQYF. Written as DNA, the CDR3 is TGTGCCAGCAGCTTGAGGACAGGAGCCTACGAGCAGTACTTC.

The rearrangement joins TRBV2 to TRBJ1-4, with D possibly matching TRBD1 (6 bases). This CDR3 contains 15 residues. Trimming stripped 6 bases from V and 5 bases from J, with 16 bases between. Germline CDR1 SNHLY, CDR2 FYNNEI. CDR3 DNA sequence: TGTGCCAGCAGCGTAACAGGGTTCGGCAATGAAAAACTGTTTTTT. This encodes CASSVTGFGNEKLFF.

The chain employs TRBV30 and TRBJ2-6, with D possibly TRBD1 on 6 matching bases. Germline-derived CDR1 and CDR2 are GTSNPN and SVGIG (reference sequence). Trimming removed 7 bases from V and 0 bases from J, with 16 bases in between. The CDR3 runs 16 residues. This CDR3 reads CASNDRFHSGANVLTF. DNA for the CDR3: TGTGCCTCGAACGACAGGTTCCACTCTGGGGCCAACGTCCTGACTTTC.